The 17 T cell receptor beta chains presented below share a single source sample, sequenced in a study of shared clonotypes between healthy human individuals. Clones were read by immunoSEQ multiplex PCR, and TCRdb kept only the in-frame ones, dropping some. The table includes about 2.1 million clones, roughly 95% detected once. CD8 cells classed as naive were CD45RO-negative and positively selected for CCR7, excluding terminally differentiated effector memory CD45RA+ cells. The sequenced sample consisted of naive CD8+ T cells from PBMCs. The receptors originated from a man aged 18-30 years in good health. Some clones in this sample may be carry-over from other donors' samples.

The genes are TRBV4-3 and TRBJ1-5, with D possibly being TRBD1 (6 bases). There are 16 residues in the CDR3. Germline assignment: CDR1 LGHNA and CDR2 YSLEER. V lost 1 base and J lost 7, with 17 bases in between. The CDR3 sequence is CASSQVFSRGRQPQHF. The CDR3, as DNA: TGCGCCAGCAGCCAAGTCTTTAGCCGGGGGCGACAGCCCCAGCATTTT.

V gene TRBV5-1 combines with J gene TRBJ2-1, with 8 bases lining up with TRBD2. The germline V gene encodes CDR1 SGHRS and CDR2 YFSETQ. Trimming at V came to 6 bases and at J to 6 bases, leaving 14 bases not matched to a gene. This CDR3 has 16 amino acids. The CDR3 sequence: CASTAFGTRGPNEQFF. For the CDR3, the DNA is TGCGCCAGCACCGCTTTCGGGACTAGGGGTCCCAATGAGCAGTTCTTC. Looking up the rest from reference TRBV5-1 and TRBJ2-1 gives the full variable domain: KAGVTQTPRYLIKTRGQQVTLSCSPISGHRSVSWYQQTPGQGLQFLFEYFSETQRNKGNFPGRFSGRQFSNSRSEMNVSTLELGDSALYLCASTAFGTRGPNEQFFGPGTRLTVL.

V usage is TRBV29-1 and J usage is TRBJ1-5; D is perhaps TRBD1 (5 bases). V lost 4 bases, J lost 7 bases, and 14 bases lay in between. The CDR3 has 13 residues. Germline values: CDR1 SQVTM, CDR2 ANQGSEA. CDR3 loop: CSVVEGAQQPQHF. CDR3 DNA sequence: TGCAGCGTTGTTGAAGGGGCTCAGCAGCCCCAGCATTTT.

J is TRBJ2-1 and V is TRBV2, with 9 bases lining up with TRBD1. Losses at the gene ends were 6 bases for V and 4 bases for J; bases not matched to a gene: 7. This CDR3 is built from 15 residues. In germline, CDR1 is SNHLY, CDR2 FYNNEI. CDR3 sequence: CASRSRDRDYNEQFF. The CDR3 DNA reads TGTGCCAGCAGATCCCGGGACAGGGATTACAATGAGCAGTTCTTC.

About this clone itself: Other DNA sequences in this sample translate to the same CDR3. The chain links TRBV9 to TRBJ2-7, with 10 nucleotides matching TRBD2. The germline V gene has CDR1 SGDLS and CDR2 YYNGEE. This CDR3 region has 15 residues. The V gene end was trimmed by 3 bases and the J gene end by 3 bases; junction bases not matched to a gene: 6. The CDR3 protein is CASSETGLASYEQYF. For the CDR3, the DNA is TGTGCCAGCAGCGAGACGGGACTAGCGAGCTACGAGCAGTACTTC.

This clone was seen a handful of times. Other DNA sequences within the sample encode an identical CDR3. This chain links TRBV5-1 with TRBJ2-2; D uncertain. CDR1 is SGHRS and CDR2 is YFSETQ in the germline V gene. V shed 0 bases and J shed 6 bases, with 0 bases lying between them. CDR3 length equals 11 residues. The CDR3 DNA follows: TGCGCCAGCAGCTTGGCCGGGGAGCTGTTTTTT. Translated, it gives CASSLAGELFF.

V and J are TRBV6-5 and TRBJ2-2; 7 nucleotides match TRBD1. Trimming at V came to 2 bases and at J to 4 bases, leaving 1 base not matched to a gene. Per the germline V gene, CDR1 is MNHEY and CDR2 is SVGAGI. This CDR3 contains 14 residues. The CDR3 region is CASSYEGATGELFF. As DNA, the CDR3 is TGTGCCAGCAGTTACGAGGGGGCCACCGGGGAGCTGTTTTTT.

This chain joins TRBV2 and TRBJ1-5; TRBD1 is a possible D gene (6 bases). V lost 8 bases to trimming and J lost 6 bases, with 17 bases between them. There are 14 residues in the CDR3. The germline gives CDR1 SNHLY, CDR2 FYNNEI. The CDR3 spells CASGGGGPLQPQHF. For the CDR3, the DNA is TGTGCCAGCGGGGGCGGGGGTCCTCTTCAGCCCCAGCATTTT.

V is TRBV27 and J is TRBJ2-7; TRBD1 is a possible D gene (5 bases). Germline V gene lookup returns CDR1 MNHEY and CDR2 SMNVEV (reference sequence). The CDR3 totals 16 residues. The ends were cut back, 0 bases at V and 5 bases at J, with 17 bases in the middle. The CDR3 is CASSLSAGWALNEQYF. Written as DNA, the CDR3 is TGTGCCAGCAGTTTATCGGCAGGGTGGGCATTAAACGAGCAGTACTTC.

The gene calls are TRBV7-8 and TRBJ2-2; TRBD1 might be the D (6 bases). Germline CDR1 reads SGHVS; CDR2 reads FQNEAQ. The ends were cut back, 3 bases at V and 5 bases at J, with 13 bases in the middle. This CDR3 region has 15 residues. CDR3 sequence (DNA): TGTGCCAGCAGCTTCAGGGGCGTGGAAACCGGGGAGCTGTTTTTT. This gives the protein CASSFRGVETGELFF. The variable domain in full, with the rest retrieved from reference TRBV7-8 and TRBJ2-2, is GAGVSQSPRYKVAKRGQDVALRCDPISGHVSLFWYQQALGQGPEFLTYFQNEAQLDKSGLPSDRFFAERPEGSVSTLKIQRTQQEDSAVYLCASSFRGVETGELFFGEGSRLTVL.

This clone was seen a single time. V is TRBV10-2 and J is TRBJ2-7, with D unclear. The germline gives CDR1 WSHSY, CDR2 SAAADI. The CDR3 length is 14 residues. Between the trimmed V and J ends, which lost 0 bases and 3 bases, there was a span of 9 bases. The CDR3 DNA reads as TGCGCCAGCAGTGAGTCTGGCAGGTACTACGAGCAGTACTTC. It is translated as CASSESGRYYEQYF.

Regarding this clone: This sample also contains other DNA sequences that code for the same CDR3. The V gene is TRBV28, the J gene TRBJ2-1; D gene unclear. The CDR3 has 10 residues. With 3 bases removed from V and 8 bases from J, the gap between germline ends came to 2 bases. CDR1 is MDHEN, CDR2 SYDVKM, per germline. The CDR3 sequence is CASSLDEQFF. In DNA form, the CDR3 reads TGTGCCAGCAGTTTGGATGAGCAGTTCTTC.

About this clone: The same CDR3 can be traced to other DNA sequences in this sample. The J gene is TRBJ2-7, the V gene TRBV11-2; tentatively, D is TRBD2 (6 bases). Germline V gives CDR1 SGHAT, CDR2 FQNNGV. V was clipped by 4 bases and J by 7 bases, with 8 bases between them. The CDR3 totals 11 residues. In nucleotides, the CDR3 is TGTGCCAGCAGCTCCGGAGGGGAGCAGTACTTC. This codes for CASSSGGEQYF.

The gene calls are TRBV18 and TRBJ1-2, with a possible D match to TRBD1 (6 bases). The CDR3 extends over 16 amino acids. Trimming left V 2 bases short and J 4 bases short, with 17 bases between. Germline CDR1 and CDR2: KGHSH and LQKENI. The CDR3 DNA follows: TGTGCCAGCTCACCAACCGGACAGCAAACCGTCTATGGCTACACCTTC. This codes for CASSPTGQQTVYGYTF. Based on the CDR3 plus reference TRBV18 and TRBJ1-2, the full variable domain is NAGVMQNPRHLVRRRGQEARLRCSPMKGHSHVYWYRQLPEEGLKFMVYLQKENIIDESGMPKERFSAEFPKEGPSILRIQQVVRGDSAAYFCASSPTGQQTVYGYTFGSGTRLTVV.

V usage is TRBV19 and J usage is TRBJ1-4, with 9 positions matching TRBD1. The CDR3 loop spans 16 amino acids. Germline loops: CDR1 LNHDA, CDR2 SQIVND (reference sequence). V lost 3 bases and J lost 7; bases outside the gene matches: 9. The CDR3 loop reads CASSMGTGYRGEKLFF. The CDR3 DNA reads TGTGCCAGTAGTATGGGGACAGGGTATCGAGGTGAAAAACTGTTTTTT.

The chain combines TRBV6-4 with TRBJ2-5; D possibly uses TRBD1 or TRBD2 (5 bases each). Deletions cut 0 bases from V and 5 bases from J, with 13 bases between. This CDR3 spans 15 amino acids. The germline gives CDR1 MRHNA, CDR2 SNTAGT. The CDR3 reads CASSDSNRPGETQYF. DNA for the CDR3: TGTGCCAGCAGTGACTCTAACAGGCCGGGGGAGACCCAGTACTTC.

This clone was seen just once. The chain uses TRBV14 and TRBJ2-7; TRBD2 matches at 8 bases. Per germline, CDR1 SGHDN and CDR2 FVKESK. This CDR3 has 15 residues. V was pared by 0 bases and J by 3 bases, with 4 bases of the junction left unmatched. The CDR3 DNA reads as TGTGCCAGCAGCCAAGAGGCCGGGACTAGCTACGAGCAGTACTTC. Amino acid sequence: CASSQEAGTSYEQYF.